This TCR beta chain was found in a study of blood T cell repertoires in COVID-19. Study-level information: Some COVID-19 samples were acute and others convalescent; all came from the United States, Italy and Spain.

Here immunoSEQ multiplex PCR was the method, and the copy in TCRdb shows in-frame clones only, minus some. The table has approximately 440,000 clones, 80% to 95% seen once; the top ten hold 0.6% to 0.7%. V was cut by 1 base and J by 3 bases, with 13 bases left in between. Germline V lookup: CDR1 MGHRA, CDR2 YSYEKL. The length of the CDR3 is 15 residues. The source material was PBMCs or T cells enriched from blood (not recorded which). The chain employs TRBV4-1 and TRBJ2-7, with D hard to call. This clonotype was obtained from a man aged 18 to 35 who had recovered from COVID-19. CDR3 sequence reads: CASSQGTPEYYEQYF. The CDR3 DNA reads TGCGCCAGCAGCCAAGGCACTCCTGAGTACTACGAGCAGTACTTC.